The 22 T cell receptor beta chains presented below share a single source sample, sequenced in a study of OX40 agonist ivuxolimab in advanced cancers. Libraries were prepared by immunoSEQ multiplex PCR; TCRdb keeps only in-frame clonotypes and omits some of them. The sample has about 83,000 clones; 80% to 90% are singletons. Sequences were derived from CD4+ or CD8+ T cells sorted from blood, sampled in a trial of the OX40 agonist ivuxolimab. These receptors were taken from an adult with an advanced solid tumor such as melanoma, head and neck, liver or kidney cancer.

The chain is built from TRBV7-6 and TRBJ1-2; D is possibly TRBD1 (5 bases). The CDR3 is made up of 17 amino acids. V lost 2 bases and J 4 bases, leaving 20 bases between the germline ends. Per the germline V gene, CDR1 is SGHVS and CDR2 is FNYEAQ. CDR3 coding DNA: TGTGCCAGCAGCTTAAACAGTCCTCTCGGGGACGTCTATGGCTACACCTTC. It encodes CASSLNSPLGDVYGYTF.

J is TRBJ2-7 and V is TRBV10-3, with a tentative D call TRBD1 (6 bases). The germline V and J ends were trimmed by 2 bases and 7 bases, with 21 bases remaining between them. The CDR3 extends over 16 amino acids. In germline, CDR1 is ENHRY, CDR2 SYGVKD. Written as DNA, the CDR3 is TGTGCCATCAGTGAGCTCGGGGACATAGGTGGTTTGGAGCAGTACTTC. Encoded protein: CAISELGDIGGLEQYF.

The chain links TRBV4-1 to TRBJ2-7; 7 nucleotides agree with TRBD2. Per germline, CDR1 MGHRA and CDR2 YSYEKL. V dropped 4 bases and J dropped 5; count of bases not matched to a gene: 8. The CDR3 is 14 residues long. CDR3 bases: TGCGCCAGCAGCCGCCCCGGGACTACGGACGAGCAGTACTTC. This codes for CASSRPGTTDEQYF.

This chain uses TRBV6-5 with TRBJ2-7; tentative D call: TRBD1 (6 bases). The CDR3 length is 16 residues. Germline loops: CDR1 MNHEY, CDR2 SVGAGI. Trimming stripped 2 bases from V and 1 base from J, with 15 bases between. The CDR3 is CASSYSRGQGSYEQYF. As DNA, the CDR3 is TGTGCCAGCAGTTACAGTCGCGGGCAGGGGTCCTACGAGCAGTACTTC.

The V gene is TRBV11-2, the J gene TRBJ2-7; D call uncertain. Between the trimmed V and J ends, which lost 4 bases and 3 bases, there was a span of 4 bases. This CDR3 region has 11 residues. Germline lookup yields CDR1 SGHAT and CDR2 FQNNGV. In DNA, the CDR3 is TGTGCCAGCAGCTCCATCTACGAGCAGTACTTC. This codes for CASSSIYEQYF.

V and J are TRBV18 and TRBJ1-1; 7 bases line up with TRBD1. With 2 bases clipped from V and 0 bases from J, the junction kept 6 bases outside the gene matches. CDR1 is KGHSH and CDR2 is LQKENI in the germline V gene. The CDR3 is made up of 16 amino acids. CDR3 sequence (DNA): TGTGCCAGCTCACCAGTCAGGGGGATCATGAACACTGAAGCTTTCTTT. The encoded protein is CASSPVRGIMNTEAFF.

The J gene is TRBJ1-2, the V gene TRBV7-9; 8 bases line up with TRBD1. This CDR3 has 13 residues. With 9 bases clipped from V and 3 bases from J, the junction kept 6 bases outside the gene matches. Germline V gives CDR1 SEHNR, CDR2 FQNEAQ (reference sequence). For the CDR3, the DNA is TGTGCCAGATCACAGGGGGTGGACTATGGCTACACCTTC. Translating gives CARSQGVDYGYTF. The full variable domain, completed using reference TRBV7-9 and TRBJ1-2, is DTGVSQNPRHKITKRGQNVTFRCDPISEHNRLYWYRQTLGQGPEFLTYFQNEAQLEKSRLLSDRFSAERPKGSFSTLEIQRTEQGDSAMYLCARSQGVDYGYTFGSGTRLTVV.

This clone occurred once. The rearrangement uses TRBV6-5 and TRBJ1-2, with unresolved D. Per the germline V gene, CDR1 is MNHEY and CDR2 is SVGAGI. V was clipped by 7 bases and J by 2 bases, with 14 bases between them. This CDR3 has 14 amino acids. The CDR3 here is CASTADIINYGYTF. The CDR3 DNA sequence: TGTGCCAGCACCGCCGACATCATCAACTATGGCTACACCTTC.

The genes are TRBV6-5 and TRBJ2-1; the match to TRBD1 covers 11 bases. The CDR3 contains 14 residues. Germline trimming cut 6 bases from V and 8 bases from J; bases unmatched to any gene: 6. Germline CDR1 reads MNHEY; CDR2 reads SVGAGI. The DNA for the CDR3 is TGTGCCAGCAGCACGGACAGGGGGCTCCATGAGCAGTTCTTC. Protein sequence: CASSTDRGLHEQFF.

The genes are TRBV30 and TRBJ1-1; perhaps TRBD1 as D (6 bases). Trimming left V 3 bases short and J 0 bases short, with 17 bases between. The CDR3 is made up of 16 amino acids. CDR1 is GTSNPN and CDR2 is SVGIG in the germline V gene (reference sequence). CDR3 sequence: CAWRRPGHGMNTEAFF. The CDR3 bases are TGTGCCTGGAGGCGTCCGGGACACGGGATGAACACTGAAGCTTTCTTT.

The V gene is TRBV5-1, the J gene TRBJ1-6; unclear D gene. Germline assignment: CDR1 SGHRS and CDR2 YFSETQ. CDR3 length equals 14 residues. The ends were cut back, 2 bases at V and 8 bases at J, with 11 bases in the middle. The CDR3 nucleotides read TGCGCCAGCAGCTTAGGGAGGGTCGATTCACCCCTCCACTTT. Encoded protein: CASSLGRVDSPLHF.

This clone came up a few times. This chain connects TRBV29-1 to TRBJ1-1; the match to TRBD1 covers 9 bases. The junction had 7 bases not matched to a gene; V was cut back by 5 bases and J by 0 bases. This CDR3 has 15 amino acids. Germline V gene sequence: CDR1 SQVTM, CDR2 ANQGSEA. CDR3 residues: CSVTGTGIMNTEAFF. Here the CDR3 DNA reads TGCAGCGTTACCGGGACAGGGATCATGAACACTGAAGCTTTCTTT.

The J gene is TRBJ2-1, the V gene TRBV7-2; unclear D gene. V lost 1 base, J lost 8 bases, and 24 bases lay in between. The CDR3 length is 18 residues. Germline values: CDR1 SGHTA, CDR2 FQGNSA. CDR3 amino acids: CASSLGLVSAVLSDEQFF. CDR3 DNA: TGTGCCAGCAGCTTAGGATTGGTTTCAGCTGTACTAAGCGATGAGCAGTTCTTC.

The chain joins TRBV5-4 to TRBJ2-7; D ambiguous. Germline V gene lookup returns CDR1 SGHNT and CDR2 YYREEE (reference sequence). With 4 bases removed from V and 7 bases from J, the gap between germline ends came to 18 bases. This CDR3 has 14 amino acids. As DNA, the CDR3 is TGTGCCAGCAGCCCAGGACCTACGGTTGAGGAGCAGTACTTC. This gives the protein CASSPGPTVEEQYF.

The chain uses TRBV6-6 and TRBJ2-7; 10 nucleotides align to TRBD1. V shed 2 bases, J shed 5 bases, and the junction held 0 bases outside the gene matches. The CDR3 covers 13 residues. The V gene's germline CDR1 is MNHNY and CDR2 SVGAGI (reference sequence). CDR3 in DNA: TGTGCCAGCAGTTACGGGACAGGGGACGAGCAGTACTTC. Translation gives CASSYGTGDEQYF.

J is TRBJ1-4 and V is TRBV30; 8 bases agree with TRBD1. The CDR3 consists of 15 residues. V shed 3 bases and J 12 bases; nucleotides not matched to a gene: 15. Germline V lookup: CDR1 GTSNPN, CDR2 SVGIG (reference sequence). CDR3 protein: CAWSPWDRLASELFF. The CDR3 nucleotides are TGTGCCTGGAGCCCCTGGGACAGGCTTGCCTCCGAACTGTTTTTT.

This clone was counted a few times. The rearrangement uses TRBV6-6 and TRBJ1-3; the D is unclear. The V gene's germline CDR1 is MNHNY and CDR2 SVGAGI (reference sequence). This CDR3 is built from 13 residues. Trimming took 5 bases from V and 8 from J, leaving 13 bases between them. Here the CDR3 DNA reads TGTGCCAGCAGTCCTACAGCGAAAGACACCATATATTTT. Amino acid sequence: CASSPTAKDTIYF.

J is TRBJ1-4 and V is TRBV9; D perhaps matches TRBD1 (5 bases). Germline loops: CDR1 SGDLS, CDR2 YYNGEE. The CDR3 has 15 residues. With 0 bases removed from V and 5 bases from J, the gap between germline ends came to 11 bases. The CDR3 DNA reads TGTGCCAGCAGCGTAGTCAGGGACCCGAATGAAAAACTGTTTTTT. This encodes CASSVVRDPNEKLFF.

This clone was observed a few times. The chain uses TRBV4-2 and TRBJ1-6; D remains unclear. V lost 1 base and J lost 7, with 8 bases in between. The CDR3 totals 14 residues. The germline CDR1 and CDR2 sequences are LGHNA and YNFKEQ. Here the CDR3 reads CASSQAGRNSPLHF. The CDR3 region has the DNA TGTGCCAGCAGCCAAGCGGGCAGGAATTCACCCCTCCACTTT.

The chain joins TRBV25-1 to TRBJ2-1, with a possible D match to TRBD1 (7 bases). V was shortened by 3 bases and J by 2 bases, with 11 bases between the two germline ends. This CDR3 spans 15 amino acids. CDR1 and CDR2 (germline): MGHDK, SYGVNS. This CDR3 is CASSEFRGAYNEQFF. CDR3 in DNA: TGTGCCAGCAGTGAGTTCAGGGGGGCCTACAATGAGCAGTTCTTC.

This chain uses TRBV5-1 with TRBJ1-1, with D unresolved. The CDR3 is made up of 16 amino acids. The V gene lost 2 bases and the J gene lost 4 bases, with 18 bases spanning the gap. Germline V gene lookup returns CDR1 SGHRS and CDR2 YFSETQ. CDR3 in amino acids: CASSLTPTPEGTEAFF. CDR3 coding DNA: TGCGCCAGCAGCTTAACTCCTACCCCTGAGGGCACTGAAGCTTTCTTT.

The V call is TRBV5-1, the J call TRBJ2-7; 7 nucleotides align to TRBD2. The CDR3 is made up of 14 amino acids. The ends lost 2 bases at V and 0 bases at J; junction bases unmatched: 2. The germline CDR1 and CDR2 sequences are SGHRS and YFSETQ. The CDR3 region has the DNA TGCGCCAGCAGCTTAGCGGGGCGCTCCTACGAGCAGTACTTC. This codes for CASSLAGRSYEQYF.